Each of the 13 T cell receptor beta chains below was sequenced from the same sample in a study of T cell responses to AZD1222 COVID-19 vaccine. Repertoires were generated with immunoSEQ multiplex PCR, while TCRdb's copy carries only in-frame clones and drops some. The repertoire holds about 90,000 clones, 75% to 90% seen once, with roughly 5% in the top ten. This specimen consisted of peripheral blood, obtained 28 days after the second AZD1222 dose. The origin of the receptors is an adult who received the AZD1222 COVID-19 vaccine.

Turning to this clone: Distinct nucleotide sequences in the sample also encode this CDR3. V gene TRBV3-1 (or the pseudogene TRBV3-2) combines with J gene TRBJ1-2; the D gene is possibly TRBD1 (6 bases). The CDR3 consists of 13 residues. V lost 5 bases and J lost 5, with 12 bases in between. Per the germline V gene, CDR1 is LGHDT and CDR2 is YNNKEL (reference sequence). The CDR3 DNA sequence: TGTGCCAGCAGCTATACAGGGCTTTATGGCTACACCTTC. Translating gives CASSYTGLYGYTF.

This chain connects TRBV9 to TRBJ2-7; TRBD1 matches at 8 bases. V trimming: 8 bases; J trimming: 2 bases; junction bases outside the gene matches: 6. Germline CDR1 SGDLS, CDR2 YYNGEE. CDR3 size: 13 residues. CDR3 sequence: CARASTGAYEQYF. The CDR3 coding sequence is TGTGCCAGAGCCTCGACAGGGGCCTACGAGCAGTACTTC.

V is TRBV7-2 and J is TRBJ2-2, with 12 bases aligning to TRBD2. In germline, CDR1 is SGHTA, CDR2 FQGNSA. The J segment lost 6 bases and the V segment lost 6 bases, leaving 8 bases of the junction unmatched. The CDR3 is made up of 16 amino acids. The DNA of the CDR3 is TGTGCCAGCAGATCTCCTAGCGGGGGGGCCCCCGGGGAGCTGTTTTTT. Protein: CASRSPSGGAPGELFF.

This clone came up a few times. This chain uses TRBV19 with TRBJ2-1; TRBD2 matches at 11 bases. V dropped 3 bases and J dropped 9; count of bases not matched to a gene: 10. CDR1 and CDR2 from the germline V gene are LNHDA and SQIVND (reference sequence). CDR3 length: 16 amino acids. CDR3 loop: CASSMTSGVPWAEQFF. The CDR3 region has the DNA TGTGCCAGTAGTATGACTAGCGGGGTACCTTGGGCTGAGCAGTTCTTC.

To note about this clone: The junction departs from germline at one end; a sequencing error may be responsible. The V call is TRBV6-4, the J call TRBJ2-7, with a possible D match to TRBD2 (5 bases). The CDR3 totals 14 residues. CDR1 MRHNA and CDR2 SNTAGT come from the germline V gene. The CDR3 DNA is TGTGCCAGCATTGACTGGGATCGGGGTTACGAGCAGTACTTC. Protein product: CASIDWDRGYEQYF.

The rearrangement joins TRBV25-1 to TRBJ2-7, with TRBD2 as a possible D gene (5 bases). Trimming left V 2 bases short and J 0 bases short, with 17 bases between. Germline CDR1 MGHDK, CDR2 SYGVNS. This CDR3 spans 17 amino acids. The DNA of the CDR3 is TGTGCCAGCAGTGAAAATATAGGCGGGTTCGACTCCTACGAGCAGTACTTC. This translates into CASSENIGGFDSYEQYF.

The chain couples TRBV7-2 to TRBJ2-5; 8 bases are a match to TRBD1. Germline lookup yields CDR1 SGHTA and CDR2 FQGNSA. This CDR3 contains 14 residues. With 5 bases clipped from V and 5 bases from J, the junction kept 7 bases outside the gene matches. CDR3 amino acids: CASSLSTGAETQYF. CDR3 coding DNA: TGTGCCAGCAGCCTCTCGACAGGGGCCGAGACCCAGTACTTC.

The chain uses TRBV9 and TRBJ2-1; 14 positions agree with TRBD2. Germline values: CDR1 SGDLS, CDR2 YYNGEE. Trimming cost V 5 bases and J 5 bases; bases outside gene matches: 3. CDR3 size: 15 residues. The CDR3 protein is CASRTSGGEDNEQFF. Here the CDR3 DNA reads TGTGCCAGCAGGACTAGCGGGGGGGAAGACAATGAGCAGTTCTTC.

The V call is TRBV4-1, the J call TRBJ2-1; D is uncertain. V was clipped by 1 base and J by 0 bases, with 10 bases between them. The CDR3 runs 16 residues. The V gene's germline CDR1 is MGHRA and CDR2 YSYEKL. The CDR3 DNA reads as TGCGCCAGCAGCCAAGTAGTCATCGGCTCCTACAATGAGCAGTTCTTC. Its protein is CASSQVVIGSYNEQFF.

The chain links TRBV7-9 to TRBJ2-1; 8 bases are shared with TRBD2. There are 15 residues in the CDR3. V shed 0 bases and J 5 bases; nucleotides not matched to a gene: 3. Germline-derived CDR1 and CDR2 are SEHNR and FQNEAQ (reference sequence). This chain's CDR3 is CASSLALAENNEQFF. The CDR3 nucleotides read TGTGCCAGCAGCTTAGCACTAGCGGAGAACAATGAGCAGTTCTTC.

The gene calls are TRBV5-4 and TRBJ2-3, with TRBD1 matching 10 bases. The CDR3 covers 16 residues. V shed 4 bases, J shed 3 bases, and the junction held 8 bases outside the gene matches. Germline CDR1 SGHNT, CDR2 YYREEE (reference sequence). CDR3 residues: CASSKPGQGSTDTQYF. The CDR3 nucleotides read TGTGCCAGCAGCAAACCGGGACAGGGGTCAACAGATACGCAGTATTTT. Based on the CDR3 plus reference TRBV5-4 and TRBJ2-3, the full variable domain is ETGVTQSPTHLIKTRGQQVTLRCSSQSGHNTVSWYQQALGQGPQFIFQYYREEENGRGNFPPRFSGLQFPNYSSELNVNALELDDSALYLCASSKPGQGSTDTQYFGPGTRLTVL.

This chain joins TRBV9 and TRBJ1-3; maybe TRBD1 (6 bases). V was clipped by 3 bases and J by 0 bases, with 19 bases between them. The CDR3 covers 18 residues. The V gene's germline CDR1 is SGDLS and CDR2 YYNGEE. DNA for the CDR3: TGTGCCAGCAGCGCACTTGGGGTCGGGGGACACTCTGGAAACACCATATATTTT. Its translation: CASSALGVGGHSGNTIYF.

The chain combines TRBV18 with TRBJ2-5; D is undetermined. The V gene's germline CDR1 is KGHSH and CDR2 LQKENI. V lost 6 bases and J lost 3, with 14 bases in between. This CDR3 has 14 amino acids. DNA for the CDR3: TGTGCCAGCTCCCTCGACCAGAATGAAGAGACCCAGTACTTC. This sequence encodes CASSLDQNEETQYF.